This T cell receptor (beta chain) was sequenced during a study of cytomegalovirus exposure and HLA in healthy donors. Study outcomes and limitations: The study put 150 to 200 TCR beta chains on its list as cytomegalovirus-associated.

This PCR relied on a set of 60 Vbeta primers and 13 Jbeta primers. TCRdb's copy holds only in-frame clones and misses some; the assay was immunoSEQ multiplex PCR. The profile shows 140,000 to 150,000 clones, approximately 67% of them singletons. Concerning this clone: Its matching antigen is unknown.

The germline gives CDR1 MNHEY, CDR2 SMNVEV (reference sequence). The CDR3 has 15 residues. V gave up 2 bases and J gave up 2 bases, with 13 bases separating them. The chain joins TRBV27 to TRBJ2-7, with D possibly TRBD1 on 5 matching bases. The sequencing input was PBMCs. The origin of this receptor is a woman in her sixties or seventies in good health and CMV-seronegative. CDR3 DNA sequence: TGTGCCAGCAGTTTAAGGGGCTTTGACACCTACGAGCAGTACTTC. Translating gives CASSLRGFDTYEQYF.